This T cell receptor beta chain was sequenced for a study of cytomegalovirus exposure and HLA in healthy donors. CDR1 SNHLY and CDR2 FYNNEI come from the germline V gene. The CDR3 has 14 residues. Deletions cut 6 bases from V and 3 bases from J, with 11 bases between. General study findings and limits: TCR beta V segments were, for the most part, productive about 90% or about 30% of the time in an earlier analysis. TCR beta V- and J-gene trimming was later associated with a missense DCLRE1C variant.

This clone was counted between two and nine times. Antigen unknown. PCR amplification relied on 60 Vbeta primers (plus 13 Jbeta primers). Profiled with immunoSEQ multiplex PCR; TCRdb holds only in-frame clones, not every one. This table has some 140,000 clones, approximately 61% appearing once. The TCR originated in a human donor in good health. The chain uses TRBV2 and TRBJ1-4; D is perhaps TRBD1 (6 bases). The sample comprised PBMCs. The CDR3 reads CASSWDISNEKLFF. In nucleotides, the CDR3 is TGTGCCAGCAGCTGGGACATTTCTAATGAAAAACTGTTTTTT.